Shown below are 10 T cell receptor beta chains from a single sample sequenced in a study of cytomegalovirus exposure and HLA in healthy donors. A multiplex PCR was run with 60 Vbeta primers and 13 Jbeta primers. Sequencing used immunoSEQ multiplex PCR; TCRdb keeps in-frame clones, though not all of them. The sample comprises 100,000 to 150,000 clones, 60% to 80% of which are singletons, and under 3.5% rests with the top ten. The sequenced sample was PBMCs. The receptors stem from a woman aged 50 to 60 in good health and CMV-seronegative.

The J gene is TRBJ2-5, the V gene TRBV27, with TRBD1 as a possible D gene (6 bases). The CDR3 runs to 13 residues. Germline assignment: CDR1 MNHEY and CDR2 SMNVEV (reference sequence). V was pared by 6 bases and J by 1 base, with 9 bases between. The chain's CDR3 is CASRKDSQETQYF. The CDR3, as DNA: TGTGCCAGCAGGAAGGACAGCCAAGAGACCCAGTACTTC.

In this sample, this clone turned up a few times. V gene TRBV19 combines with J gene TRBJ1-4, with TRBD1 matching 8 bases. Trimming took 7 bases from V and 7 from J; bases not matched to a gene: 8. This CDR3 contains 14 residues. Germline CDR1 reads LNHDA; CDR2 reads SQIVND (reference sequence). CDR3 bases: TGTGCCAGTAAACAGGGGGTGGGCATTGAAAAACTGTTTTTT. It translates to CASKQGVGIEKLFF. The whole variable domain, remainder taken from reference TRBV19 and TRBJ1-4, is DGGITQSPKYLFRKEGQNVTLSCEQNLNHDAMYWYRQDPGQGLRLIYYSQIVNDFQKGDIAEGYSVSREKKESFPLTVTSAQKNPTAFYLCASKQGVGIEKLFFGSGTQLSVL.

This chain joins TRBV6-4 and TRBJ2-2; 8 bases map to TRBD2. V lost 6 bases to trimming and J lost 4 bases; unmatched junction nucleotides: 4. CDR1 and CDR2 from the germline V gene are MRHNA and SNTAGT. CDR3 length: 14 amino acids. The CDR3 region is CASRLTSGTGELFF. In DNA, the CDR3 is TGTGCCAGCAGACTAACTAGCGGCACCGGGGAGCTGTTTTTT.

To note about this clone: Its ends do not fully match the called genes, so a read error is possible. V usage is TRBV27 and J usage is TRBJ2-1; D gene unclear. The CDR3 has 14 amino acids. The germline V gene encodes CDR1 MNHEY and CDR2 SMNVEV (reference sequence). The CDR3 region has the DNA TGTGCCAGCAGTTGGTTTAGTTCCTCCAATGAGCAGTTCTTC. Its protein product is CASSWFSSSNEQFF.

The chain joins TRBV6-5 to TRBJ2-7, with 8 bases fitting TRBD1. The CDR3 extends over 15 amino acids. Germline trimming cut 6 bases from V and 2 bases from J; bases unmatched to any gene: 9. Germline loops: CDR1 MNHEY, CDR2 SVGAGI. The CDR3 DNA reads TGTGCCAGCAGGCAGGTAGGACAGGGAACCTACGAGCAGTACTTC. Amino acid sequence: CASRQVGQGTYEQYF.

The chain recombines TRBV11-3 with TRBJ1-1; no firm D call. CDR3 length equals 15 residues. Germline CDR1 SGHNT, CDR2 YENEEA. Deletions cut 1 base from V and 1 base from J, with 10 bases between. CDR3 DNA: TGTGCCAGCAGCTTAGCGGCGGGATGGAACACTGAAGCTTTCTTT. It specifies CASSLAAGWNTEAFF.

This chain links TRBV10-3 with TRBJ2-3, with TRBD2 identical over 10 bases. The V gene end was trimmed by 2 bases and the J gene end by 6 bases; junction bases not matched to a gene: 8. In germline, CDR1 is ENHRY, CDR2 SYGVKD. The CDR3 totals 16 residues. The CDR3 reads CAISEPLAGRGDTQYF. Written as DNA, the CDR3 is TGTGCCATCAGTGAGCCACTAGCGGGAAGGGGGGATACGCAGTATTTT.

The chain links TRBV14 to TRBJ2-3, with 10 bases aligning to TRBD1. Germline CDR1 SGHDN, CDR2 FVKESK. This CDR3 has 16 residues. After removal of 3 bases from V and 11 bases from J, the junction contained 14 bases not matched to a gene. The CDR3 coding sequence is TGTGCCAGCAGCCACCAGAAGGACAGGGGGGGCCGTGTGCAGTATTTT. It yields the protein CASSHQKDRGGRVQYF.

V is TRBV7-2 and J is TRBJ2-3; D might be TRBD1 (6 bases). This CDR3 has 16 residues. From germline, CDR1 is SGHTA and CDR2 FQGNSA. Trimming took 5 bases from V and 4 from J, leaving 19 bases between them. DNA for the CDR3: TGTGCCAGCAGCCGAAGAACGTGGACAGTTCCAGATACGCAGTATTTT. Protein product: CASSRRTWTVPDTQYF.

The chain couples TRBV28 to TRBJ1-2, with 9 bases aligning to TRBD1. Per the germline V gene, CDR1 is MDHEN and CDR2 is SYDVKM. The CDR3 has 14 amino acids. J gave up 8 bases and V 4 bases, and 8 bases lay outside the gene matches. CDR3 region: CASSWPRTGVGYTF. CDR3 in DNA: TGTGCCAGCAGTTGGCCAAGGACAGGGGTAGGCTACACCTTC.